The present T cell receptor beta chain was sequenced within a study of blood T cell repertoires in COVID-19. Original processing methods: Nucleated cell number was recorded as an estimate derived from reference gene primer amplification. Repertoires were generated with immunoSEQ multiplex PCR, while TCRdb's copy carries only in-frame clones and drops some. V and J calls and clone size are given by that table; D and trimming were obtained from the DNA. The profile shows over 150,000 clones, roughly nine tenths of them singletons. CDR1 is SNHLY, CDR2 FYNNEI, per germline. The CDR3 has 17 amino acids. With V trimmed by 7 bases and J by 3 bases, 13 bases remained unmatched.

The V gene is TRBV2, the J gene TRBJ1-2, with 11 bases matching TRBD1. This sequence was found in a middle-aged man with acute or convalescent COVID-19. Sequencing was done on a sample of peripheral blood. DNA for the CDR3: TGTGCCAGCACCTATATTCAAGGACAGGGGGCGGACTATGGCTACACCTTC. This sequence encodes CASTYIQGQGADYGYTF.